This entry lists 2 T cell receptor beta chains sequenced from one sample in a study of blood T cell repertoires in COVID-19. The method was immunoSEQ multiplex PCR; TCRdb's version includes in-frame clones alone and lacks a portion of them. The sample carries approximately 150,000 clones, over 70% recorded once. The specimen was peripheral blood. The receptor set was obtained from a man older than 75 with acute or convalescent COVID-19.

The CDR3 DNA reads as TGTGCCAGCAGTAAACAGGGCTATAATTCACCCCTCCACTTT. Encoded protein: CASSKQGYNSPLHF. The chain combines TRBV27 with TRBJ1-6, with D perhaps TRBD1 (6 bases). Germline CDR1 and CDR2: MNHEY and SMNVEV (reference sequence). The CDR3 runs to 14 residues. V shed 5 bases and J shed 3 bases, with 8 bases lying between them.

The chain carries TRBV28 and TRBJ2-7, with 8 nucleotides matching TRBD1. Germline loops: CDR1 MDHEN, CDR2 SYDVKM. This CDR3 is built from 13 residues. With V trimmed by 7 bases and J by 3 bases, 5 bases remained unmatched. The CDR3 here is CASTLGTGYEQYF. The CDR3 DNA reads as TGTGCCAGCACTTTGGGGACAGGCTACGAGCAGTACTTC.